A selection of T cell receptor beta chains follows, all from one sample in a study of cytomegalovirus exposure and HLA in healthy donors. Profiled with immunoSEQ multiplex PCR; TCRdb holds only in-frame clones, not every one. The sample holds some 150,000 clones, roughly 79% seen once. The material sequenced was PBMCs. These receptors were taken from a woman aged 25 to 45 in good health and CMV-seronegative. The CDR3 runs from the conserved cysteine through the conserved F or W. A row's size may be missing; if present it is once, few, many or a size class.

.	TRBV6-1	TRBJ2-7	CASCLSLSYEQYF
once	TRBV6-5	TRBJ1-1	CASSSSLRQGRTEAFF
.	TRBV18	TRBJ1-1	CASSRDRGEGTEAFF
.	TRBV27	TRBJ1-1	CASSPNYRGPNTEAFF
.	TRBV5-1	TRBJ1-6	CASSFTGIGSPLHF
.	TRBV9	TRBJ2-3	CASSVAGGLVGTDTQYF
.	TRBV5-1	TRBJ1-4	CASSWRQGSGEKLFF
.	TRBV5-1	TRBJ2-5	CASSLVPGEETQYF
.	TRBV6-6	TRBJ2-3	CATSLSTSGVTDTQYF
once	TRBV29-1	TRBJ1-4	CSVDAGPDEKLFF
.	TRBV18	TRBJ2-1	CASSPPGRNNEQFF
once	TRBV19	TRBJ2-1	CASNGAGPLPSYNEQFF
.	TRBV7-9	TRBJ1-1	CASNEANTEAFF
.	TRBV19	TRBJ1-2	CASRQMDRGNGYTF
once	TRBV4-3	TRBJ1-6	CASSQFSGLGNSPLHF
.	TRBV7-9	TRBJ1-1	CASRDDRGATEAFF
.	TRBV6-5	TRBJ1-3	CASSYSPGTANTIYF
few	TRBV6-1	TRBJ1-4	CASRIDRWQSEKLFF
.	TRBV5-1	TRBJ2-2	CASSSDRTNTGELFF
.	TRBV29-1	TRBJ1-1	CSVYRGLGTEAFF
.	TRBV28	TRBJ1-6	CASGDSFEGSPLHF
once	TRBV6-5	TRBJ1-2	CASSYSGSRGYGYTF
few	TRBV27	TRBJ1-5	CASSLSPGNQPQHF
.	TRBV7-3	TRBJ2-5	CASSLGGTAQETQYF